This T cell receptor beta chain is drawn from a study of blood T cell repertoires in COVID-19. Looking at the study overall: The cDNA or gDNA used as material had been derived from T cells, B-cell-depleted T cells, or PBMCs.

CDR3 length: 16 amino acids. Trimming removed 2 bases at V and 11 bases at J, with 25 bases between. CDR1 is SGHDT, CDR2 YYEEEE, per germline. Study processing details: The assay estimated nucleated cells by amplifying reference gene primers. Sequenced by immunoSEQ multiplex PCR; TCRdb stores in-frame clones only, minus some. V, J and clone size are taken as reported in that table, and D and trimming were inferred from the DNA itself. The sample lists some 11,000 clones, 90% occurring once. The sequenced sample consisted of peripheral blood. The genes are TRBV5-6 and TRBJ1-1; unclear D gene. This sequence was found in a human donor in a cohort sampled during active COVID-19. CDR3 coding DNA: TGTGCCAGCAGCTTCTCCCCGGTGGGCCCGAAAACGGGGGCTTTCTTT. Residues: CASSFSPVGPKTGAFF.